The T cell receptor beta chain described here comes from a study of vaccination and CD4 T cells after COVID-19. Turning to the study itself: Post-COVID samples were collected a median about 95 days following diagnosis, spanning 35 to 161.

Cultured CD4+ T cell DNA was sequenced using the Oncomine TCR Beta short-read assay. Each CDR3 protein gets one entry after TCRdb re-called the PCR reads with MiXCR. The data contain 9,500 to 13,000 distinct CDR3 sequences, less than 70% of them singletons. Study-wide points: SARS-CoV-2-reactive clonotype medians increased from roughly 21 to 40, not significantly.

Worth noting for this clonotype: What it recognizes is unknown.

From germline, CDR1 is MNHEY and CDR2 SVGAGI. V lost 0 bases and J lost 3, with 6 bases in between. The CDR3 is 15 amino acids. Treatment denoted: approximately nine-day PBMC culture with coronavirus spike peptide pools or control peptides (ViraFEST assay). J is TRBJ1-6 and V is TRBV6-5; no reliable D call. Sequencing was performed on CD4+ T cells from blood, cultured in vitro. This TCR was recovered from a human donor who had recovered from COVID-19. Here the CDR3 reads CASSYSGFYNSPLHF. The CDR3 DNA reads as TGTGCCAGCAGTTACTCGGGTTTCTATAATTCACCCCTCCACTTT.